This is a list of T cell receptor beta chains from one sample in a study of early T cells in non-severe SARS-CoV-2 infection. MiXCR was run by TCRdb on the 5' RACE reads, yielding one entry per CDR3 protein. Of roughly 53,000 distinct CDR3 sequences listed, 8.5% to 12% were seen once; the top ten hold 4.5% to 5.5%. Sequenced sample: whole blood. The source is an adult who was a healthcare worker with PCR-confirmed SARS-CoV-2 infection or an uninfected control (not recorded which). CDR3s include the opening cysteine and the closing phenylalanine or tryptophan. Fields, in order: J gene, D gene, V gene, clone size, CDR3 length, CDR3 protein, CDR3 DNA. A D gene is named only where the DNA matches it firmly. Expanded clones get a size class; other rows say once, few or many, or leave the size out.

J: TRBJ1-2
D: TRBD1
V: TRBV12-3/TRBV12-4
size: many
length: 13
CDR3: CASRQDREYGYTF
DNA: TGTGCCAGCAGACAAGACAGGGAGTATGGCTACACCTTC

J: TRBJ2-1
D: TRBD2
V: TRBV5-4
size: many
length: 13
CDR3: CATTSGRRNEQFF
DNA: TGTGCCACAACTAGCGGGAGGAGGAATGAGCAGTTCTTC

J: TRBJ2-4
D: TRBD1
V: TRBV11-3
size: few
length: 14
CDR3: CASSHGTGEFLQYF
DNA: TGTGCCAGCAGTCACGGGACAGGGGAGTTTCTTCAGTACTTC

J: TRBJ1-1
D: TRBD1
V: TRBV9
size: few
length: 15
CDR3: CASSPWTGLNTEAFF
DNA: TGTGCCAGCAGCCCGTGGACAGGATTGAACACTGAAGCTTTCTTT

J: TRBJ1-2
D: -
V: TRBV5-1
size: few
length: 13
CDR3: CASSRHEIHGYTF
DNA: TGCGCCAGCAGCCGTCACGAGATACATGGCTACACCTTC

J: TRBJ2-1
D: -
V: TRBV7-9
size: many
length: 11
CDR3: CASSLYGEQFF
DNA: TGTGCCAGCAGCTTATATGGTGAGCAGTTCTTC

J: TRBJ2-7
D: -
V: TRBV12-5
size: many
length: 14
CDR3: CASGFAVGVGEQYF
DNA: TGTGCTAGTGGTTTCGCAGTTGGAGTGGGCGAGCAGTACTTC

J: TRBJ1-6
D: TRBD1
V: TRBV6-5
size: many
length: 15
CDR3: CASSPGTGYNSPLHF
DNA: TGTGCCAGCAGTCCCGGGACAGGCTATAATTCACCCCTCCACTTT

J: TRBJ2-3
D: TRBD1
V: TRBV6-1
size: many
length: 16
CDR3: CASSEGVGQGTDTQYF
DNA: TGTGCCAGCAGTGAAGGCGTTGGACAGGGGACAGATACGCAGTATTTT

J: TRBJ2-1
D: TRBD1
V: TRBV27
size: many
length: 15
CDR3: CASSYRDRAFFEQFF
DNA: TGTGCCAGCAGTTACCGGGACAGGGCTTTCTTTGAGCAGTTCTTC

J: TRBJ2-4
D: TRBD1
V: TRBV7-9
size: -
length: 13
CDR3: CASSLGDRLIQYF
DNA: TGTGCCAGCAGCTTAGGGGACAGACTCATTCAGTACTTC

J: TRBJ2-7
D: -
V: TRBV7-6
size: many
length: 15
CDR3: CASSLGEQSSYEQYF
DNA: TGTGCCAGCAGCTTAGGGGAACAAAGCTCCTACGAGCAGTACTTC

J: TRBJ2-3
D: -
V: TRBV6-4
size: few
length: 13
CDR3: CASSDSEVDTQYF
DNA: TGTGCCAGCAGTGACTCTGAGGTAGATACGCAGTATTTT

J: TRBJ2-2
D: -
V: TRBV11-2
size: many
length: 15
CDR3: CASSLLGPNTGELFF
DNA: TGTGCCAGCAGCTTACTAGGACCGAACACCGGGGAGCTGTTTTTT

J: TRBJ1-2
D: TRBD1
V: TRBV19
size: -
length: 15
CDR3: CASPSLGTGSYGYTF
DNA: TGTGCCAGCCCATCACTCGGGACAGGGAGCTATGGCTACACCTTC

J: TRBJ2-7
D: TRBD1
V: TRBV3-1
size: -
length: 14
CDR3: CASSQGYRGYEQYF
DNA: TGTGCCAGCAGCCAAGGTTACAGGGGGTACGAGCAGTACTTC

J: TRBJ2-3
D: -
V: TRBV10-3
size: few
length: 15
CDR3: CAIKGFGGQSDTQYF
DNA: TGTGCCATCAAGGGGTTCGGGGGGCAATCAGATACGCAGTATTTT

J: TRBJ2-5
D: TRBD2
V: TRBV10-2
size: many
length: 14
CDR3: CASLPAGVLVAQYF
DNA: TGCGCCAGCCTGCCAGCGGGGGTGCTTGTTGCCCAGTACTTC

J: TRBJ2-1
D: -
V: TRBV5-1
size: once
length: 11
CDR3: CASSLRSEQFF
DNA: TGCGCCAGCAGCTTACGGAGTGAGCAGTTCTTC

J: TRBJ2-5
D: -
V: TRBV29-1
size: -
length: 14
CDR3: CSVGWGAAGETQYF
DNA: TGCAGCGTTGGATGGGGGGCCGCCGGAGAGACCCAGTACTTC

J: TRBJ2-7
D: -
V: TRBV6-1
size: many
length: 13
CDR3: CASRLTESYEQYF
DNA: TGTGCCAGCAGATTGACAGAATCCTACGAGCAGTACTTC

J: TRBJ1-4
D: -
V: TRBV7-3
size: -
length: 13
CDR3: CASSLKRGEKLFF
DNA: TGTGCCAGCAGCTTAAAAAGAGGGGAAAAACTGTTTTTT

J: TRBJ2-5
D: -
V: TRBV7-6
size: -
length: 13
CDR3: CASSPLSGVTQYF
DNA: TGTGCCAGCAGCCCTCTTTCGGGGGTGACCCAGTACTTC

J: TRBJ2-1
D: -
V: TRBV7-3
size: many
length: 15
CDR3: CASSPGAGVGNEQFF
DNA: TGTGCCAGCAGCCCCGGAGCAGGGGTGGGCAATGAGCAGTTCTTC

J: TRBJ2-7
D: -
V: TRBV6-6
size: many
length: 13
CDR3: CASRGTDHYEQYF
DNA: TGTGCCAGCCGCGGGACAGATCACTACGAGCAGTACTTC

J: TRBJ2-1
D: -
V: TRBV29-1
size: few
length: 10
CDR3: CSVEVPEQFF
DNA: TGCAGCGTTGAAGTCCCTGAGCAGTTCTTC

J: TRBJ2-7
D: -
V: TRBV7-2
size: -
length: 13
CDR3: CASSSRGGYEQYF
DNA: TGTGCCAGCAGCTCCCGTGGGGGCTACGAGCAGTACTTC

J: TRBJ2-7
D: -
V: TRBV2
size: many
length: 14
CDR3: CASSESRVRGEQYF
DNA: TGTGCCAGCAGTGAATCCAGGGTTCGTGGCGAGCAGTACTTC

J: TRBJ2-7
D: -
V: TRBV20-1
size: many
length: 13
CDR3: CSARDLAGREQYF
DNA: TGCAGTGCTAGAGATCTAGCCGGGCGCGAGCAGTACTTC

J: TRBJ2-6
D: -
V: TRBV25-1
size: -
length: 16
CDR3: CASSEPGGGGANVLTF
DNA: TGTGCCAGCAGTGAACCCGGGGGAGGTGGGGCCAACGTCCTGACTTTC

J: TRBJ1-6
D: -
V: TRBV5-1
size: -
length: 15
CDR3: CASSLDGGAYSPLHF
DNA: TGCGCCAGCAGCTTGGATGGGGGCGCTTATTCACCCCTCCACTTT

J: TRBJ2-7
D: TRBD2
V: TRBV27
size: many
length: 13
CDR3: CASRGGSSYEQYF
DNA: TGTGCCAGCCGGGGCGGGAGCTCCTACGAGCAGTACTTC

J: TRBJ2-7
D: -
V: TRBV9
size: many
length: 15
CDR3: CASSPEGFRAYEQYF
DNA: TGTGCCAGCAGCCCGGAAGGGTTCAGGGCCTACGAGCAGTACTTC

J: TRBJ2-7
D: -
V: TRBV27
size: many
length: 13
CDR3: CASSPRAAYEQYF
DNA: TGTGCCAGCAGTCCCCGGGCCGCCTACGAGCAGTACTTC

J: TRBJ1-2
D: -
V: TRBV30
size: few
length: 13
CDR3: CAWSVQVNYGYTF
DNA: TGTGCCTGGAGTGTACAAGTAAACTATGGCTACACCTTC

J: TRBJ2-5
D: TRBD2
V: TRBV5-1
size: many
length: 19
CDR3: CASSLAAGGPSTSQETQYF
DNA: TGCGCCAGCAGCTTGGCGGCGGGGGGGCCTTCTACTTCCCAAGAGACCCAGTACTTC

J: TRBJ1-2
D: -
V: TRBV21-1
size: many
length: 15
CDR3: CASSNPNTRFYGYTF
DNA: TGTGCCAGCAGCAATCCGAATACTAGATTCTATGGCTACACCTTC

J: TRBJ2-1
D: -
V: TRBV7-6
size: many
length: 14
CDR3: CASSLGPTGNEQFF
DNA: TGTGCCAGCAGCTTAGGCCCGACGGGAAATGAGCAGTTCTTC

J: TRBJ2-1
D: TRBD2
V: TRBV4-2
size: many
length: 16
CDR3: CASSQATSGTYNEQFF
DNA: TGTGCCAGCAGCCAAGCGACTAGCGGGACTTACAATGAGCAGTTCTTC

J: TRBJ2-3
D: TRBD2
V: TRBV6-5
size: many
length: 14
CDR3: CASSYGAGTDTQYF
DNA: TGTGCCAGCAGTTACGGAGCGGGAACAGATACGCAGTATTTT

J: TRBJ1-2
D: TRBD1
V: TRBV12-3/TRBV12-4
size: many
length: 15
CDR3: CASRPGQVANYGYTF
DNA: TGTGCCAGCAGGCCGGGACAGGTGGCTAACTATGGCTACACCTTC

J: TRBJ2-1
D: -
V: TRBV3-1
size: few
length: 14
CDR3: CASSQSRGRNEQFF
DNA: TGTGCCAGCAGCCAAAGCAGGGGACGCAATGAGCAGTTCTTC

J: TRBJ2-7
D: -
V: TRBV27
size: few
length: 13
CDR3: CASTRRGGHEQYF
DNA: TGTGCCAGCACCCGCAGGGGGGGCCACGAGCAGTACTTC

J: TRBJ2-3
D: TRBD2
V: TRBV20-1
size: few
length: 14
CDR3: CSAFSGGAADTQYF
DNA: TGCAGTGCTTTTAGCGGGGGGGCAGCGGATACGCAGTATTTT

J: TRBJ2-3
D: TRBD2
V: TRBV11-3
size: few
length: 11
CDR3: CATKDGTSTYF
DNA: TGTGCCACCAAAGACGGGACTAGCACATATTTT

J: TRBJ2-1
D: -
V: TRBV21-1
size: -
length: 16
CDR3: CASSLSGLAHLNEQFF
DNA: TGTGCCAGCAGCTTGTCGGGACTAGCGCATTTAAATGAGCAGTTCTTC

J: TRBJ2-1
D: -
V: TRBV5-6
size: many
length: 18
CDR3: CASSLAREWWEPYNEQFF
DNA: TGTGCCAGCAGCTTGGCCCGGGAGTGGTGGGAGCCCTACAATGAGCAGTTCTTC

J: TRBJ2-6
D: -
V: TRBV6-6
size: -
length: 12
CDR3: CAISSGANVLTF
DNA: TGTGCCATTAGCTCTGGGGCCAACGTCCTGACTTTC

J: TRBJ1-1
D: TRBD1
V: TRBV2
size: many
length: 13
CDR3: CASSEARQGEAFF
DNA: TGTGCCAGCAGTGAAGCGCGACAGGGGGAAGCTTTCTTT

J: TRBJ2-1
D: TRBD2
V: TRBV5-1
size: many
length: 16
CDR3: CASSRAAGGPNNEQFF
DNA: TGCGCCAGCAGCCGCGCAGCGGGAGGGCCTAACAATGAGCAGTTCTTC

J: TRBJ2-2
D: -
V: TRBV7-6
size: few
length: 16
CDR3: CASSSALGGNTGELFF
DNA: TGTGCCAGCAGCTCCGCCCTTGGGGGCAACACCGGGGAGCTGTTTTTT

J: TRBJ2-7
D: -
V: TRBV29-1
size: few
length: 10
CDR3: CSVGVREQYF
DNA: TGCAGCGTTGGAGTTCGCGAGCAGTACTTC

J: TRBJ2-2
D: -
V: TRBV24-1
size: many
length: 13
CDR3: CATSKDYSGELFF
DNA: TGTGCCACCAGTAAGGACTATTCCGGGGAGCTGTTTTTT

J: TRBJ2-5
D: -
V: TRBV20-1
size: many
length: 11
CDR3: CSARITETQYF
DNA: TGCAGTGCTAGAATCACAGAGACCCAGTACTTC